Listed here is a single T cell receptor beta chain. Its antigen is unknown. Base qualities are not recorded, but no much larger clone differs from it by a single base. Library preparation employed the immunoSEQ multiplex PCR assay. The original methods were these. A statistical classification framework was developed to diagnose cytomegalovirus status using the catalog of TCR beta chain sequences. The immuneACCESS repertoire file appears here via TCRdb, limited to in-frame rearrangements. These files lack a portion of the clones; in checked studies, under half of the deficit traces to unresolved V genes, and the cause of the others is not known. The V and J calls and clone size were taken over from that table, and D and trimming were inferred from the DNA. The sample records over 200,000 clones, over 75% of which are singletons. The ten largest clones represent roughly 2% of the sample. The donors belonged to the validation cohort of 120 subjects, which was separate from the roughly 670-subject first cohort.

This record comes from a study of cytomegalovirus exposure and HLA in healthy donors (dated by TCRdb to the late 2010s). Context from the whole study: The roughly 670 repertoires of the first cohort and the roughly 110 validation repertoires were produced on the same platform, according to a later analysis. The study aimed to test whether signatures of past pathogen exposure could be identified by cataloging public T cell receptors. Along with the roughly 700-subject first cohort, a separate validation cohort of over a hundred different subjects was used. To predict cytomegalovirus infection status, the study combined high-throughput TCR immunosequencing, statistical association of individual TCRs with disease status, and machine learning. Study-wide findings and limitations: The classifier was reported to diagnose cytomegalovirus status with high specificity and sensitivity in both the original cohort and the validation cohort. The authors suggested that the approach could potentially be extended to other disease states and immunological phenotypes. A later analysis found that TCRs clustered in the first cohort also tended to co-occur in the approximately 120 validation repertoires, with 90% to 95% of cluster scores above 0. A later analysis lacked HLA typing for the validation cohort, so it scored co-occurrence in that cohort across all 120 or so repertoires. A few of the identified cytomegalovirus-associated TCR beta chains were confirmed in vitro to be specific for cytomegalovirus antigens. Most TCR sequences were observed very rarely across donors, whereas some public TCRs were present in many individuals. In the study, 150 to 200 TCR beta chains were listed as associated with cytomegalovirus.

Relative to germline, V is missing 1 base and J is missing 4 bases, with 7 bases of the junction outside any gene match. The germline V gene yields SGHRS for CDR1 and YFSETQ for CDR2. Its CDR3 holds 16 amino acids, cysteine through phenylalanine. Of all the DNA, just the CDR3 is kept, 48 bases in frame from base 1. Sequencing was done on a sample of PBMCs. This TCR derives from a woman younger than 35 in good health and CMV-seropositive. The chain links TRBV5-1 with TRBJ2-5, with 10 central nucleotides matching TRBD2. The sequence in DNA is TGCGCCAGCAGCTTGACTAGCGGGACTACGGTAGAGACCCAGTACTTC. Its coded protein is CASSLTSGTTVETQYF.